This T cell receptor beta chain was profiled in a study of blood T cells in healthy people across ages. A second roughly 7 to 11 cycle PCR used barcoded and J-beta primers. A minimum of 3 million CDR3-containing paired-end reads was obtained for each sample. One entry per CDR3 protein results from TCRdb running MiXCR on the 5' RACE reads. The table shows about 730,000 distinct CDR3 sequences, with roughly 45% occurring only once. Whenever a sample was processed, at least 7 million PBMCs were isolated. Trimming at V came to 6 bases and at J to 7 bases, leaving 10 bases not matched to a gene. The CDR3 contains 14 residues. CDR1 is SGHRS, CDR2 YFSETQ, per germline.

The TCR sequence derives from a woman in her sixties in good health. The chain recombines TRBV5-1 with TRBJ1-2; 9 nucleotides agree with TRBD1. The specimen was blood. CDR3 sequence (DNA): TGCGCCAGCAACCCGGGACAGGGAGCGGCTGGCTACACCTTC. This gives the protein CASNPGQGAAGYTF.